The 29 T cell receptor beta chains presented below share a single source sample, sequenced in a study of CD8 T cells in ankylosing spondylitis. Study-level findings and limits: A TCR beta motif of eight or nine highly homologous variants seemed to mark ankylosing spondylitis blood.

Their antigen targets remain unknown. Each CDR3 protein is one row after TCRdb ran MiXCR on the 5' RACE reads. The sample shows under 850,000 distinct CDR3 sequences, over 15% of them seen only once. Sequencing was performed on blood, either unsorted or a sorted T cell fraction (not recorded which). The receptors shown here come from a male donor with ankylosing spondylitis.

The chain links TRBV29-1 to TRBJ1-1; TRBD1 is a possible D gene (6 bases). Germline assignment: CDR1 SQVTM and CDR2 ANQGSEA. The length of the CDR3 is 14 residues. Trimming stripped 3 bases from V and 3 bases from J, with 14 bases between. CDR3 loop: CSVDSGRGYTEAFF. The CDR3 bases are TGCAGCGTTGACTCAGGTAGGGGGTACACTGAAGCTTTCTTT.

The chain employs TRBV6-1 and TRBJ2-1; TRBD2 matches 7 bases. The V and J ends lost 5 bases and 6 bases, in that order; junction bases with no gene match: 7. The CDR3 sequence is 14 residues long. CDR1 and CDR2 (germline): MNHNS, SASEGT. The CDR3 loop reads CASSLDTSVNEQFF. Here the CDR3 DNA reads TGTGCCAGCAGTCTTGATACTAGCGTCAATGAGCAGTTCTTC.

The rearrangement links TRBV20-1 to TRBJ2-7, with TRBD2 identical over 7 bases. Per the germline V gene, CDR1 is DFQATT and CDR2 is SNEGSKA (reference sequence). V lost 0 bases and J lost 4; bases outside the gene matches: 6. The CDR3 has 14 amino acids. The CDR3 loop reads CSARDLGLLYEQYF. DNA of the CDR3: TGCAGTGCTAGAGATCTGGGACTACTTTACGAGCAGTACTTC.

There are a few counts of this clonotype. The chain carries TRBV6-1 and TRBJ1-4; 11 bases align to TRBD1. J lost 8 bases, V lost 4 bases, and 6 bases had no gene match. The CDR3 length is 15 residues. Germline CDR1 is MNHNS and CDR2 is SASEGT. The CDR3 region is CASSGKDRGREKLFF. In DNA form, the CDR3 reads TGTGCCAGCAGTGGAAAGGACAGGGGGCGCGAAAAACTGTTTTTT.

The chain uses TRBV20-1 and TRBJ2-5; tentatively, D is TRBD1 (6 bases). From germline, CDR1 is DFQATT and CDR2 SNEGSKA (reference sequence). Trimming stripped 6 bases from V and 3 bases from J, with 11 bases between. The CDR3 is made up of 12 amino acids. The CDR3 spells CSARRTEETQYF. In DNA, the CDR3 is TGCAGTGCCAGGCGGACAGAAGAGACCCAGTACTTC.

This clonotype was observed a few times. The rearrangement uses TRBV12-3 or TRBV12-4 and TRBJ1-2; D is possibly TRBD1 (5 bases). V was trimmed by 1 base and J by 4 bases, leaving 13 bases between them. The CDR3 extends over 15 amino acids. The CDR3 sequence: CASSLVGQGIYGYTF. In nucleotides, the CDR3 is TGTGCCAGCAGTTTAGTTGGGCAGGGTATCTATGGCTACACCTTC.

V usage is TRBV4-3 and J usage is TRBJ2-1, with a possible D match to TRBD2 (6 bases). The germline CDR1 and CDR2 sequences are LGHNA and YSLEER. The CDR3 length is 16 residues. Trimming took 0 bases from V and 5 from J, leaving 14 bases between them. CDR3 DNA: TGCGCCAGCAGCCAAGATGCTTTGGACTACGACAATGAGCAGTTCTTC. Translating gives CASSQDALDYDNEQFF.

The rearrangement joins TRBV7-9 to TRBJ2-5, with D possibly being TRBD1 (5 bases). The CDR3 has 14 amino acids. Trimming took off 7 bases at V and 2 bases at J, with 14 bases between the two ends. Germline V CDR1 and CDR2: SEHNR, FQNEAQ (reference sequence). This CDR3 is CASTQGNPQETQYF. CDR3 DNA sequence: TGTGCCAGCACCCAGGGTAACCCGCAAGAGACCCAGTACTTC.

This clonotype appeared once. The rearrangement uses TRBV14 and TRBJ1-3, with TRBD1 as a possible D gene (6 bases). CDR1 and CDR2 (germline): SGHDN, FVKESK. This CDR3 is 18 amino acids long. V gave up 0 bases and J gave up 0 bases, with 15 bases separating them. The DNA for the CDR3 is TGTGCCAGCAGCCAAGAGTCAGGGGCAGCCTTCTCTGGAAACACCATATATTTT. Translation gives CASSQESGAAFSGNTIYF. Complete variable domain (other parts from reference TRBV14 and TRBJ1-3): EAGVTQFPSHSVIEKGQTVTLRCDPISGHDNLYWYRRVMGKEIKFLLHFVKESKQDESGMPNNRFLAERTGGTYSTLKVQPAELEDSGVYFCASSQESGAAFSGNTIYFGEGSWLTVV.

V gene TRBV7-8 combines with J gene TRBJ2-4; D gene unclear. The length of the CDR3 is 15 residues. Trimming took off 1 base at V and 9 bases at J, with 16 bases between the two ends. Germline-derived CDR1 and CDR2 are SGHVS and FQNEAQ. The CDR3 nucleotides read TGTGCCAGCAGCTTAGGTCTTAGGGCAGACGCCATTCAGTACTTC. Protein product: CASSLGLRADAIQYF.

The rearrangement links TRBV20-1 to TRBJ1-1; TRBD1 matches at 7 bases. Germline V gene data show CDR1 as DFQATT and CDR2 as SNEGSKA (reference sequence). The trim removed 6 bases at V and 1 base at J, leaving 20 bases unmatched. The CDR3 covers 18 residues. The CDR3 is CSAQIRQGGVSGNTEAFF. DNA for the CDR3: TGCAGTGCCCAGATCCGACAGGGAGGAGTTTCGGGGAACACTGAAGCTTTCTTT.

The CDR3: CASSLQAAALHF. In nucleotides, the CDR3 is TGTGCCAGCAGTTTACAAGCCGCGGCCCTCCACTTT. This chain links TRBV12-3 or TRBV12-4 with TRBJ1-6; D not certain. CDR3 size: 12 residues. Between the trimmed V and J ends, which lost 2 bases and 14 bases, there was a span of 10 bases.

This clonotype was seen only a few times. The chain carries TRBV4-1 and TRBJ2-1; possibly TRBD1 for D (6 bases). The CDR3 consists of 13 residues. V was cut by 0 bases and J by 15 bases, with 15 bases left in between. Looked up from germline, CDR1 is MGHRA and CDR2 is YSYEKL. CDR3 coding DNA: TGCGCCAGCAGCCAAGATCAGGGGCTGGGTAGGTTCTTC. Amino acid sequence: CASSQDQGLGRFF.

This chain uses TRBV5-6 with TRBJ2-3; TRBD2 aligns across 8 bases. The length of the CDR3 is 16 residues. The germline V gene has CDR1 SGHDT and CDR2 YYEEEE. V trimming: 4 bases; J trimming: 0 bases; junction bases outside the gene matches: 7. In nucleotides, the CDR3 is TGTGCCAGCAGCCCGCGGGGGGCCTTTAGCACAGATACGCAGTATTTT. Translating it yields CASSPRGAFSTDTQYF.

The CDR3 DNA sequence: TGTGCCAGCAGCCCGACAGGGAAGAACACTGAAGCTTTCTTT. Translating it yields CASSPTGKNTEAFF. The chain links TRBV12-3 or TRBV12-4 to TRBJ1-1, with 7 positions matching TRBD1. V lost 6 bases and J lost 1; bases outside the gene matches: 5. This CDR3 region has 14 residues.

This clonotype was picked up a small number of times. The V call is TRBV12-3 or TRBV12-4, the J call TRBJ1-2, with unresolved D. The CDR3 covers 17 residues. Trimming removed 0 bases at V and 1 base at J, with 15 bases between. The CDR3 coding sequence is TGTGCCAGCAGTTTAGCGCTAACCGTAGGAATTAACTATGGCTACACCTTC. This sequence encodes CASSLALTVGINYGYTF.

This clonotype was observed many times. The rearrangement joins TRBV4-1 to TRBJ1-2; weak D call: TRBD1 (5 bases). The ends were cut back, 8 bases at V and 5 bases at J, with 24 bases in the middle. The germline V gene has CDR1 MGHRA and CDR2 YSYEKL. The CDR3 has 16 residues. In nucleotides, the CDR3 is TGCGCCAGCTCCGGGGACGGCTTCTTCACGACTTATGGCTACACCTTC. Translated: CASSGDGFFTTYGYTF.

The chain recombines TRBV11-2 with TRBJ1-1, with D tentatively TRBD1 (6 bases). CDR1 and CDR2 from the germline V gene are SGHAT and FQNNGV. V dropped 5 bases and J dropped 2 bases, with 18 bases sitting between them. The CDR3 has 16 amino acids. The CDR3 spells CASSPWPGDVNTEAFF. In DNA form, the CDR3 reads TGTGCCAGCAGCCCATGGCCAGGGGACGTAAACACTGAAGCTTTCTTT.

There are a few counts of this clonotype. CDR3 nucleotides: TGTGCCAGCAGCTTAGCGAAACAGGGGGCGACCAACACCGGGGAGCTGTTTTTT. Translating gives CASSLAKQGATNTGELFF. This chain joins TRBV11-1 and TRBJ2-2; 9 nucleotides match TRBD1. This CDR3 region has 18 residues. V lost 0 bases to trimming and J lost 2 bases; unmatched junction nucleotides: 7. Germline loops: CDR1 SGHAT, CDR2 FQDESV (reference sequence).

The chain is built from TRBV29-1 and TRBJ1-2; D remains ambiguous. The CDR3 consists of 13 residues. Germline CDR1 is SQVTM and CDR2 is ANQGSEA. Between the trimmed V and J ends, which lost 4 bases and 4 bases, there was a span of 13 bases. The CDR3 sequence: CSVVVSTGYGYTF. The CDR3 DNA is TGCAGCGTTGTTGTCTCAACCGGCTATGGCTACACCTTC.

The J gene is TRBJ1-2, the V gene TRBV7-2; a weak D match, TRBD1 (5 bases). The CDR3 covers 15 residues. V was pared by 6 bases and J by 2 bases, with 16 bases between. CDR1 and CDR2 (germline): SGHTA, FQGNSA. The CDR3 nucleotides read TGTGCCAGCAGGAGGGGACGGGGGACGAACTATGGCTACACCTTC. Encoded protein: CASRRGRGTNYGYTF.

Only a few counts were recorded for this clonotype. This CDR3 is CASSLMLGEQYF. Written as DNA, the CDR3 is TGTGCCAGCAGCTTAATGTTGGGCGAGCAGTACTTC. V gene TRBV7-6 combines with J gene TRBJ2-7, with D hard to call. CDR3 length: 12 residues. V lost 2 bases and J 6 bases, leaving 8 bases between the germline ends. CDR1 is SGHVS, CDR2 FNYEAQ, per germline. Combining the CDR3 with reference TRBV7-6 and TRBJ2-7 gives the whole variable domain GAGVSQSPRYKVTKRGQDVALRCDPISGHVSLYWYRQALGQGPEFLTYFNYEAQQDKSGLPNDRFSAERPEGSISTLTIQRTEQRDSAMYRCASSLMLGEQYFGPGTRLTVT.

The chain couples TRBV5-1 to TRBJ1-3, with a weak D call TRBD1 (6 bases). In germline, CDR1 is SGHRS, CDR2 YFSETQ. The CDR3 has 16 residues. V lost 2 bases and J 4 bases, leaving 16 bases between the germline ends. The CDR3 nucleotides are TGCGCCAGCAGCTTACAGGGAGAAGGACGAGGAAACACCATATATTTT. Translating it yields CASSLQGEGRGNTIYF.

The chain employs TRBV27 and TRBJ2-2; D is possibly TRBD1 or TRBD2 (5 bases each). The CDR3 extends over 18 amino acids. Germline CDR1 reads MNHEY; CDR2 reads SMNVEV (reference sequence). Deletions cut 5 bases from V and 1 base from J, with 20 bases between. This chain's CDR3 is CASSPLPGRRMNTGELFF. The CDR3 region has the DNA TGTGCCAGCAGTCCCCTCCCGGGACGCCGGATGAACACCGGGGAGCTGTTTTTT.

This clonotype was counted only a few times. V is TRBV5-1 and J is TRBJ2-2, with 8 positions matching TRBD2. The CDR3 extends over 18 amino acids. CDR1 is SGHRS and CDR2 is YFSETQ in the germline V gene. Trimming at V came to 0 bases and at J to 1 base, leaving 8 bases not matched to a gene. As DNA, the CDR3 is TGCGCCAGCAGCTTGGCCGGGTTAGCGGGGAGGAACACCGGGGAGCTGTTTTTT. It is translated as CASSLAGLAGRNTGELFF.

This clonotype was counted once. This sequence joins TRBV5-1 and TRBJ1-5; no definite D call. The CDR3 is 13 amino acids. Trimming left V 0 bases short and J 6 bases short, with 7 bases between. CDR1 is SGHRS, CDR2 YFSETQ, per germline. This chain's CDR3 is CASSLAKGQPQHF. The CDR3 bases are TGCGCCAGCAGCTTGGCCAAAGGTCAGCCCCAGCATTTT.

The chain is built from TRBV3-1 and TRBJ2-5, with unresolved D. V was trimmed by 0 bases and J by 2 bases, leaving 10 bases between them. CDR1 LGHDT and CDR2 YNNKEL come from the germline V gene (reference sequence). CDR3 size: 15 residues. The CDR3 DNA reads TGTGCCAGCAGCCAAGAGGCCGCAAAACAAGAGACCCAGTACTTC. This sequence encodes CASSQEAAKQETQYF.

About this clonotype itself: Germline is not matched at one junction end, which may reflect a read error. The chain couples TRBV12-3 or TRBV12-4 to TRBJ1-3, with TRBD1 as a possible D gene (6 bases). The CDR3 is made up of 15 amino acids. CDR3: CASSLYREAGNTIYF. CDR3 nucleotides: TGTGCCAGCAGTTTGTACAGGGAGGCTGGGAACACCATATATTTT.

This clonotype occurred a few times. This chain uses TRBV12-3 or TRBV12-4 with TRBJ1-5, with D tentatively TRBD1 (6 bases). Deletions cut 8 bases from V and 3 bases from J, with 14 bases between. The CDR3 contains 14 residues. This chain's CDR3 is CASRRTADNQPQHF. The DNA of the CDR3 is TGTGCCAGCCGAAGGACAGCCGACAATCAGCCCCAGCATTTT.